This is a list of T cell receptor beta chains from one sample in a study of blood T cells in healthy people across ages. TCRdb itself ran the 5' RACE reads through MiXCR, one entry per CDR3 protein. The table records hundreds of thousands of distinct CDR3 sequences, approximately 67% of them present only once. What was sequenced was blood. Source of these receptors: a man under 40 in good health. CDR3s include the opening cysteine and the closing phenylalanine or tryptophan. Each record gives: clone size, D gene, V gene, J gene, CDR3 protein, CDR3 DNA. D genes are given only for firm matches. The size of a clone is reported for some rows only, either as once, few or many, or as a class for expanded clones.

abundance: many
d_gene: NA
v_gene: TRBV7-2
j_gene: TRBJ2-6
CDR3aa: CASSLTSSGANVLTF
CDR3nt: TGTGCCAGCAGTTTAACCTCCTCTGGGGCCAACGTCCTGACTTTC

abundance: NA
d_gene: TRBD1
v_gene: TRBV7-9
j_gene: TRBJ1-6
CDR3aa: CASSRTGDPSPLHF
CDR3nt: TGTGCCAGCAGCCGGACAGGGGACCCTTCACCCCTCCACTTT

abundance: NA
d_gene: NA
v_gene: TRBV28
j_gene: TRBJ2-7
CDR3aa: CASSLTGEGDHEQYF
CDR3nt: TGTGCCAGCAGTCTGACAGGGGAGGGAGACCACGAGCAGTACTTC

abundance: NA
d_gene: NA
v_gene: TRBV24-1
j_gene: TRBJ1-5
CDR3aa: CATSDGGDEWGQPQHF
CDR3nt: TGTGCCACCAGTGATGGGGGAGACGAATGGGGTCAGCCCCAGCATTTT

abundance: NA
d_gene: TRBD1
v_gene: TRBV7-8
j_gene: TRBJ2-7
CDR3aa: CASSLVRQGWSYEQYF
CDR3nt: TGTGCCAGCAGCTTAGTTAGACAGGGGTGGTCCTACGAGCAGTACTTC

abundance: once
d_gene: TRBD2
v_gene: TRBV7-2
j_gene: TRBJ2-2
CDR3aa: CASSLFGTRDTGELFF
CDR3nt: TGTGCCAGCAGCTTATTTGGGACTAGAGACACCGGGGAGCTGTTTTTT

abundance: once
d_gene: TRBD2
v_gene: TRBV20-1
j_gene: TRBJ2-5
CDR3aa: CSAPGGLAGQETQYF
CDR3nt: TGCAGTGCCCCGGGGGGACTAGCGGGGCAAGAGACCCAGTACTTC

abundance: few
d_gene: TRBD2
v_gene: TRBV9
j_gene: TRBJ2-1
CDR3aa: CASSVGRGGTNEQFF
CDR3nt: TGTGCCAGCAGCGTAGGTCGGGGGGGCACTAATGAGCAGTTCTTC

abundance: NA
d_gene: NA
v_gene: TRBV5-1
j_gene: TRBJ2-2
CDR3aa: CASSSGRGTGELFF
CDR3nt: TGCGCCAGCAGCTCCGGACGTGGGACCGGGGAGCTGTTTTTT

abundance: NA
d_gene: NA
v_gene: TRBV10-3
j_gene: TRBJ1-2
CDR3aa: CAIKGQEEGYTF
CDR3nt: TGTGCCATCAAAGGGCAGGAGGAGGGCTACACCTTC

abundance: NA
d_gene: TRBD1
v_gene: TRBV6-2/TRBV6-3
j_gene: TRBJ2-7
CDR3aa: CASSYEGRDRHLSEQYF
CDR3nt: TGTGCCAGCAGTTACGAGGGTAGGGACAGGCATCTTTCCGAGCAGTACTTC

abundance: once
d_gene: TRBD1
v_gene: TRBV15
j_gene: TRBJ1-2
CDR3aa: CATRGDRELSYGYTF
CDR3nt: TGTGCCACCCGCGGGGACAGGGAGTTGAGCTATGGCTACACCTTC

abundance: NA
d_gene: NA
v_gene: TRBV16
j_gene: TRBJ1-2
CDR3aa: CASGDSKLYGYTF
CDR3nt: TGTGCCAGCGGTGACAGTAAGCTCTATGGCTACACCTTC

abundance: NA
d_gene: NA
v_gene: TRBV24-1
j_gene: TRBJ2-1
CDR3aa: CATSDPSDVGEQFF
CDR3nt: TGTGCCACCAGTGATCCCTCTGACGTGGGTGAGCAGTTCTTC

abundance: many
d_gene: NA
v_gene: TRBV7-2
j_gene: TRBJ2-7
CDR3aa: CASSANQNSYEQYF
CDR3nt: TGTGCCAGCAGCGCAAACCAAAACTCCTACGAGCAGTACTTC

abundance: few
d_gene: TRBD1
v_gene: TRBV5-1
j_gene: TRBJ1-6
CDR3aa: CASSLIGQGVFNSPLHF
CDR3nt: TGCGCCAGCAGCTTGATCGGCCAGGGGGTTTTTAATTCACCCCTCCACTTT

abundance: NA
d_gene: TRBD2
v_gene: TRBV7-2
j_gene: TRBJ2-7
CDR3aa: CASSLRGLASSYEQYF
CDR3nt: TGTGCCAGCAGCTTACGGGGACTAGCGTCTTCCTACGAGCAGTACTTC

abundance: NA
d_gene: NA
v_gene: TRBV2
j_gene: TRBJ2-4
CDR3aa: CASSERSTKNIQYF
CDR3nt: TGTGCCAGCAGTGAACGCAGTACCAAAAACATTCAGTACTTC

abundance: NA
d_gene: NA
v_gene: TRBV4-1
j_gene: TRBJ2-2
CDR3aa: CASSQPGWELFF
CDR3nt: TGCGCCAGCAGCCAACCAGGCTGGGAGCTGTTTTTT

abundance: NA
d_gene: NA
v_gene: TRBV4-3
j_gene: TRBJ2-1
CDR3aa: CASSQDPRPEQFF
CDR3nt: TGCGCCAGCAGCCAAGACCCACGTCCTGAGCAGTTCTTC

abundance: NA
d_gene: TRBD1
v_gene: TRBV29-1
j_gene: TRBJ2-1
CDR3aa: CSVHTPGQGILHEQFF
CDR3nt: TGCAGCGTCCATACCCCGGGACAGGGGATTTTACATGAGCAGTTCTTC

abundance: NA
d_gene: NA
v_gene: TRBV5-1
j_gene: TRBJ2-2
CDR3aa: CASSLVPWQGLRTGELFF
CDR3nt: TGCGCCAGCAGCTTGGTTCCTTGGCAGGGGTTAAGAACCGGGGAGCTGTTTTTT

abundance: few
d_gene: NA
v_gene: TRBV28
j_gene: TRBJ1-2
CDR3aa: CASSFPPDRANYGYTF
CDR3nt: TGTGCCAGCAGTTTCCCCCCGGACAGAGCTAACTATGGCTACACCTTC

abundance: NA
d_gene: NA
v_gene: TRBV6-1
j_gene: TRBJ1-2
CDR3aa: CASSEEGLWGYTF
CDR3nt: TGTGCCAGCAGTGAAGAAGGCCTTTGGGGCTACACCTTC

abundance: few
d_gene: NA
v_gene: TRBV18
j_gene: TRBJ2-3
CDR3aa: CASSPWSTDTQYF
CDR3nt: TGTGCCAGCTCACCATGGAGCACAGATACGCAGTATTTT

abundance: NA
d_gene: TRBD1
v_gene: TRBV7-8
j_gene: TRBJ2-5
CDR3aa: CASSFPPTGTPYF
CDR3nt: TGTGCCAGCAGCTTTCCACCGACAGGGACCCCGTACTTC

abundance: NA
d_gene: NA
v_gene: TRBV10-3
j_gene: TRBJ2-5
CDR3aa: CAISVRAPETQYF
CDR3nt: TGTGCCATCAGTGTTAGGGCCCCAGAAACCCAGTACTTC

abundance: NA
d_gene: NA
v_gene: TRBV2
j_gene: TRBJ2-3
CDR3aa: CASSARSYFDTQYF
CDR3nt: TGTGCCAGCAGTGCACGGAGCTATTTCGATACGCAGTATTTT